This paragraph covers one TCR beta chain sequence. Profiling relied on immunoSEQ multiplex PCR, and the TCRdb table lists in-frame clones only, not all of them. The data show several thousand clones, with roughly 25% seen just once and around 15% held by the top ten. The data derive from a study of T cells in localized non-small cell lung cancer. The CDR3 is 14 amino acids. Germline CDR1 is SQVTM and CDR2 is ANQGSEA. Trimming pared 1 base from V and 5 bases from J, leaving 14 bases between. Sequenced here: lung tumor tissue, sampled before any cancer treatment. This chain uses TRBV29-1 with TRBJ1-2; possible D gene TRBD1, 6 bases. The clonotype comes from a male donor at least 60 years old with stage I lung adenocarcinoma. The CDR3 reads CSVEAHDRFYGYTF. Written as DNA, the CDR3 is TGCAGCGTTGAAGCCCACGACAGGTTTTATGGCTACACCTTC.